This T cell receptor (beta chain) was identified during a study of blood T cell repertoires in COVID-19. Study-level background: The study drew acute and convalescent COVID-19 samples from the United States, Italy and Spain.

V was shortened by 7 bases and J by 4 bases, with 16 bases between the two germline ends. CDR1 and CDR2 from the germline V gene are MNHEY and SVGAGI. The CDR3 covers 15 residues. This table comes from immunoSEQ multiplex PCR, and its TCRdb copy is limited to in-frame clones, with some not included. In the table there are approximately 170,000 clones, approximately 82% of which are singletons. This chain connects TRBV6-5 to TRBJ2-2; tentative D call: TRBD2 (6 bases). The material sequenced was peripheral blood. This TCR was sampled from a man in his 70s who had recovered from COVID-19. Written as DNA, the CDR3 is TGTGCCAGCACCCAGACTAGGGCGGTCACCGGGGAGCTGTTTTTT. Amino acid sequence: CASTQTRAVTGELFF.